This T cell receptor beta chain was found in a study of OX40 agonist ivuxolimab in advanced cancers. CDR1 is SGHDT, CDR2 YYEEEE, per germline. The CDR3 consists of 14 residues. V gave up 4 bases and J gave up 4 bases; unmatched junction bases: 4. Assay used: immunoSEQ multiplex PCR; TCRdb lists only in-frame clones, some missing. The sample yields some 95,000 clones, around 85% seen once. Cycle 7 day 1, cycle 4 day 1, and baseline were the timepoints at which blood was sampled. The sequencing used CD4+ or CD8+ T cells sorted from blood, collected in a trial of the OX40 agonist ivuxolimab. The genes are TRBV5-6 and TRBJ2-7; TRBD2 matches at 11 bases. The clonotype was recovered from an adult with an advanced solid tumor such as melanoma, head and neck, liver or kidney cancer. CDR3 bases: TGTGCCAGCAGCCCGGGACTAGCGGATTACGAGCAGTACTTC. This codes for CASSPGLADYEQYF. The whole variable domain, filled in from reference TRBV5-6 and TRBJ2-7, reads DAGVTQSPTHLIKTRGQQVTLRCSPKSGHDTVSWYQQALGQGPQFIFQYYEEEERQRGNFPDRFSGHQFPNYSSELNVNALLLGDSALYLCASSPGLADYEQYFGPGTRLTVT.